The next 18 T cell receptor beta chains were all read from a single sample in a study of blood T cell repertoires in COVID-19. TCRdb keeps only in-frame clones here, not all; method: immunoSEQ multiplex PCR. The data show more than 85,000 clones, with about 85% seen just once and 9.5% to 15% held by the top ten. The sample consisted of peripheral blood. These receptors came from a human donor in a cohort sampled during active COVID-19.

V usage is TRBV11-2 and J usage is TRBJ2-4; D is unresolved. Germline CDR1 and CDR2: SGHAT and FQNNGV. V lost 5 bases to trimming and J lost 7 bases, with 9 bases between them. CDR3 length: 12 residues. The CDR3 reads CASSTIQNIQYF. In DNA form, the CDR3 reads TGTGCCAGCAGCACTATCCAGAACATTCAGTACTTC. Drawing the rest from reference TRBV11-2 and TRBJ2-4, the complete variable domain is EAGVAQSPRYKIIEKRQSVAFWCNPISGHATLYWYQQILGQGPKLLIQFQNNGVVDDSQLPKDRFSAERLKGVDSTLKIQPAKLEDSAVYLCASSTIQNIQYFGAGTRLSVL.

The gene calls are TRBV24-1 and TRBJ2-5; TRBD2 agrees at 7 bases. This CDR3 comprises 14 residues. V gave up 5 bases and J gave up 5 bases; unmatched junction bases: 7. CDR1 is KGHDR and CDR2 is SFDVKD in the germline V gene. This chain's CDR3 is CATSGSGGRETQYF. As DNA, the CDR3 is TGTGCCACCAGTGGGTCGGGAGGACGGGAGACCCAGTACTTC.

V is TRBV5-1 and J is TRBJ2-1, with 8 bases aligning to TRBD1. Germline lookup yields CDR1 SGHRS and CDR2 YFSETQ. This CDR3 comprises 13 residues. The ends lost 6 bases at V and 5 bases at J; junction bases unmatched: 4. CDR3 region: CASKDRANNEQFF. CDR3 sequence (DNA): TGCGCCAGCAAGGACAGGGCCAACAATGAGCAGTTCTTC.

There are a few counts of this clone. The rearrangement links TRBV29-1 to TRBJ1-6, with D maybe TRBD1 (5 bases). With 5 bases removed from V and 6 bases from J, the gap between germline ends came to 11 bases. The CDR3 extends over 13 amino acids. The germline V gene has CDR1 SQVTM and CDR2 ANQGSEA. Here the CDR3 DNA reads TGCAGCGTTCAGGGTGCAGCTAATTCACCCCTCCACTTT. Amino acid sequence: CSVQGAANSPLHF.

The J gene is TRBJ2-1, the V gene TRBV10-2; 12 positions match TRBD1. V gave up 3 bases and J gave up 8 bases; unmatched junction bases: 5. This CDR3 region has 15 residues. Germline CDR1 and CDR2: WSHSY and SAAADI. The CDR3 loop is CASSDRDRGLDEQFF. CDR3 coding DNA: TGCGCCAGCAGTGACCGGGACAGGGGGCTGGATGAGCAGTTCTTC.

This chain connects TRBV7-6 to TRBJ2-7; 8 bases align to TRBD1. This CDR3 is built from 16 residues. Looked up from germline, CDR1 is SGHVS and CDR2 is FNYEAQ. V was clipped by 6 bases and J by 1 base; unmatched bases: 11. The CDR3 spells CASSPSTGGRSYEQYF. The CDR3 region has the DNA TGTGCCAGCAGTCCGTCCACAGGGGGTCGGTCCTACGAGCAGTACTTC.

This clone was seen a handful of times. V gene TRBV29-1 combines with J gene TRBJ1-3; D ambiguous. The V end was cut by 4 bases, the J end by 4 bases, with 11 bases between. CDR1 and CDR2 (germline): SQVTM, ANQGSEA. The CDR3 length is 13 residues. This CDR3 is CSVGRFGGNTIYF. CDR3 in DNA: TGCAGCGTTGGTCGATTCGGGGGAAACACCATATATTTT.

CDR3 in amino acids: CSFLPGQYTGELFF. The CDR3 bases are TGCAGCTTCTTACCGGGACAGTACACCGGGGAGCTGTTTTTT. V usage is TRBV29-1 and J usage is TRBJ2-2; 7 bases agree with TRBD1. Germline CDR1 reads SQVTM; CDR2 reads ANQGSEA. V lost 8 bases, J lost 3 bases, and 9 bases stayed unmatched. The CDR3 has 14 residues.

The chain combines TRBV19 with TRBJ2-7; 10 bases fit TRBD1. Germline assignment: CDR1 LNHDA and CDR2 SQIVND (reference sequence). This CDR3 is built from 14 residues. Trimming at V came to 6 bases and at J to 3 bases, leaving 5 bases not matched to a gene. CDR3 nucleotide sequence: TGTGCCAGTAGACCTCGGGACAGGGGCTACGAGCAGTACTTC. Its translation: CASRPRDRGYEQYF.

The V call is TRBV19, the J call TRBJ2-6; 8 bases match TRBD1. This CDR3 has 18 residues. Looked up from germline, CDR1 is LNHDA and CDR2 is SQIVND (reference sequence). V was pared by 6 bases and J by 0 bases, with 10 bases of the junction left unmatched. In DNA form, the CDR3 reads TGTGCCAGTAGCCCGGAGGGACAGGCGGTCTCTGGGGCCAACGTCCTGACTTTC. Amino acid sequence: CASSPEGQAVSGANVLTF.

The V call is TRBV6-5, the J call TRBJ1-4, with TRBD1 matching over 7 bases. This CDR3 is built from 12 residues. The trim removed 6 bases at V and 8 bases at J, leaving 3 bases unmatched. Germline CDR1 is MNHEY and CDR2 is SVGAGI. CDR3: CASRGGQEKLFF. For the CDR3, the DNA is TGTGCCAGCAGGGGGGGACAGGAAAAACTGTTTTTT.

V is TRBV4-3 and J is TRBJ2-7, with 7 bases lining up with TRBD1. Germline V gives CDR1 LGHNA, CDR2 YSLEER. After removal of 4 bases from V and 6 bases from J, the junction contained 6 bases not matched to a gene. The CDR3 spans 13 residues. DNA of the CDR3: TGCGCCAGCAGCCGTTTGAAGGGGGCCGAGCAGTACTTC. Translating it yields CASSRLKGAEQYF.

This chain uses TRBV28 with TRBJ2-7; D gene unclear. With 7 bases removed from V and 5 bases from J, the gap between germline ends came to 15 bases. The CDR3 totals 13 residues. The germline gives CDR1 MDHEN, CDR2 SYDVKM. For the CDR3, the DNA is TGTGCCAGCACCACGTCCTTGGCCGACGAGCAGTACTTC. Protein: CASTTSLADEQYF.

The chain is built from TRBV4-2 and TRBJ1-2; D ambiguous. V gave up 0 bases and J gave up 2 bases, with 7 bases separating them. Germline V gene lookup returns CDR1 LGHNA and CDR2 YNFKEQ. The CDR3 runs to 14 residues. The DNA for the CDR3 is TGTGCCAGCAGCCAAGATCGGCGGAACTATGGCTACACCTTC. Translation gives CASSQDRRNYGYTF.

The chain employs TRBV4-3 and TRBJ2-2; a possible D gene is TRBD2 (5 bases). The V end was cut by 1 base, the J end by 6 bases, with 18 bases between. The CDR3 is 17 amino acids. Germline loops: CDR1 LGHNA, CDR2 YSLEER. The CDR3 region is CASSQVRARDRAGELFF. The DNA of the CDR3 is TGCGCCAGCAGCCAAGTTAGAGCGAGGGATCGGGCCGGGGAGCTGTTTTTT.

This chain uses TRBV4-2 with TRBJ1-5, with D tentatively TRBD1 (6 bases). The CDR3 sequence is 20 residues long. V lost 0 bases and J lost 0, with 21 bases in between. Germline CDR1 is LGHNA and CDR2 is YNFKEQ. The chain's CDR3 is CASSQERRGPSYYSNQPQHF. The CDR3, as DNA: TGTGCCAGCAGCCAAGAACGGCGGGGGCCATCGTATTATAGCAATCAGCCCCAGCATTTT.

The chain uses TRBV5-4 and TRBJ1-2; D possibly corresponds to TRBD1 (5 bases). V lost 0 bases, J lost 8 bases, and 8 bases lay in between. CDR1 and CDR2 from the germline V gene are SGHNT and YYREEE (reference sequence). CDR3 length equals 12 residues. CDR3 sequence reads: CASSLGREGYTF. CDR3 in DNA: TGTGCCAGCAGCTTGGGCAGGGAAGGCTACACCTTC. Full variable domain (outside the CDR3, taken from reference TRBV5-4 and TRBJ1-2): ETGVTQSPTHLIKTRGQQVTLRCSSQSGHNTVSWYQQALGQGPQFIFQYYREEENGRGNFPPRFSGLQFPNYSSELNVNALELDDSALYLCASSLGREGYTFGSGTRLTVV.

The CDR3 bases are TGCGCCAGCAGCTTAATGACTAGCGGGAGGGTAGGCAATGAGCAGTTCTTC. As protein: CASSLMTSGRVGNEQFF. The V call is TRBV5-1, the J call TRBJ2-1, with TRBD2 matching 14 bases. Germline V lookup: CDR1 SGHRS, CDR2 YFSETQ. This CDR3 contains 17 residues. With V trimmed by 2 bases and J by 6 bases, 7 bases remained unmatched.